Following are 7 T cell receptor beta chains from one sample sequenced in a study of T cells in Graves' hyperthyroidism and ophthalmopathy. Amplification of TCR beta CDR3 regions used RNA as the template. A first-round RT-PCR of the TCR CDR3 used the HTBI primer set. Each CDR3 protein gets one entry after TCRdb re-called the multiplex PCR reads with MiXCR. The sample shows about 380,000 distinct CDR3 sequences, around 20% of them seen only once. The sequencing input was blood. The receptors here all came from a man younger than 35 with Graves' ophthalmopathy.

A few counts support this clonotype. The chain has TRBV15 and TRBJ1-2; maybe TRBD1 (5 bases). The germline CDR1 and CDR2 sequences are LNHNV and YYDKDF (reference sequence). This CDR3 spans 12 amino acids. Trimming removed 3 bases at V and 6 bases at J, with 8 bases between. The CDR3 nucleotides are TGTGCCACCAGCAGCTGGGGGGATGGCTACACCTTC. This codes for CATSSWGDGYTF.

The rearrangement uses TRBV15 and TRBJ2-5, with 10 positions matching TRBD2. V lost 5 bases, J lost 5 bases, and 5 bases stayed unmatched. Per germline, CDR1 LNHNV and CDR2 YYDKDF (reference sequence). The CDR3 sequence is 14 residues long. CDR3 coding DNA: TGTGCCACCAGCGGCGAGCGGGGGGGGGAGACCCAGTACTTC. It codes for CATSGERGGETQYF.

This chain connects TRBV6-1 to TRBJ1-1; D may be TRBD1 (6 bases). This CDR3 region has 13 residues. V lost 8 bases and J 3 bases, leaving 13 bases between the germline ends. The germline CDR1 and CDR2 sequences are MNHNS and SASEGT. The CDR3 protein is CASGIRGDTEAFF. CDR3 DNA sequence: TGTGCCAGCGGCATTAGGGGGGACACTGAAGCTTTCTTT.

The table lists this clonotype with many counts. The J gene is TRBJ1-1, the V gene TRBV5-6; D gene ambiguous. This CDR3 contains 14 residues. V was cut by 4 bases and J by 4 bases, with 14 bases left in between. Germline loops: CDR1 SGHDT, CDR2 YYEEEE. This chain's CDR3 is CASSPVSGSTEAFF. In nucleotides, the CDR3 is TGTGCCAGCAGCCCTGTATCCGGTAGCACTGAAGCTTTCTTT.

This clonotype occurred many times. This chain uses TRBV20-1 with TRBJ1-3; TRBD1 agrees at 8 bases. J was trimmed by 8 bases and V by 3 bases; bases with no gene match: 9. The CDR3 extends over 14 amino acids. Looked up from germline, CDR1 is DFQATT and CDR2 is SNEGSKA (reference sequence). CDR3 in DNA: TGCAGTGCTAGTCCCGGACAGGGTGTCGACACCATATATTTT. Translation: CSASPGQGVDTIYF.

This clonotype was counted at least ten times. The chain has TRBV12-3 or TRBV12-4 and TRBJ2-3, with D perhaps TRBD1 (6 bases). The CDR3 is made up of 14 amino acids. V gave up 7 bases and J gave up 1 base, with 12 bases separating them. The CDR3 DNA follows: TGTGCCAGCATCCACAGGGTTGGCACAGATACGCAGTATTTT. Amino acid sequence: CASIHRVGTDTQYF.

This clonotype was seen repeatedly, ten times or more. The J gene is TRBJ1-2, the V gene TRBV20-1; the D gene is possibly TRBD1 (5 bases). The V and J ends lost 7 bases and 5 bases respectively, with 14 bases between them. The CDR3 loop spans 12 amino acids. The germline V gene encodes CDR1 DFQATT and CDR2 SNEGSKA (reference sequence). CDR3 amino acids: CSGAGLLYGYTF. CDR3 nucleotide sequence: TGCAGTGGGGCGGGACTTCTGTATGGCTACACCTTC.